This T cell receptor beta chain is from a study of T cell responses to AZD1222 COVID-19 vaccine. Using immunoSEQ multiplex PCR, the repertoire was profiled, and TCRdb retains in-frame clones only, with some absent. The sample has fewer than 110,000 clones, about 89% seen once. In regard to this clone: The junction and the germline gene differ at one end; a read error may be behind it.

Germline CDR1 is MNHEY and CDR2 is SVGAGI. The CDR3 loop spans 15 amino acids. The chain is built from TRBV6-5 and TRBJ1-1; the match to TRBD1 covers 7 bases. The sequenced sample was peripheral blood, obtained 28 days after the second AZD1222 dose. The origin of this receptor is an adult who received the AZD1222 COVID-19 vaccine. CDR3 sequence (DNA): TGTGCCAGCAGTTTGGTGGGCAGGGGGAACGCTGAAGCTTTCTTT. It specifies CASSLVGRGNAEAFF.